Below, 27 T cell receptor beta chains from the same sample are listed, as sequenced in a study of identical twins. MiXCR, applied by TCRdb to the 5' RACE reads, yields one record per CDR3 protein. The table shows roughly 1.6 million distinct CDR3 sequences, with roughly a third occurring only once. Sample: cord blood. Source of these receptors: a newborn girl in good health.

A few counts support this clonotype. The genes are TRBV2 and TRBJ2-7, with TRBD2 matching 12 bases. CDR1 SNHLY and CDR2 FYNNEI come from the germline V gene. This CDR3 has 16 amino acids. J lost 2 bases, V lost 6 bases, and 8 bases had no gene match. CDR3 in amino acids: CASRGPGTSGPYEQYF. CDR3 coding DNA: TGTGCCAGCAGAGGACCCGGGACTAGCGGGCCCTACGAGCAGTACTTC.

This chain joins TRBV12-3 or TRBV12-4 and TRBJ2-1; 8 nucleotides line up with TRBD2. The CDR3 is made up of 16 amino acids. The ends lost 3 bases at V and 3 bases at J; junction bases unmatched: 7. CDR3 in DNA: TGTGCCAGCAGTTTTAGAGGGAGCGGGGGCTACAATGAGCAGTTCTTC. Translation: CASSFRGSGGYNEQFF.

Turning to this clonotype: At one end the junction does not follow the germline gene, possibly because of a read error. The V gene is TRBV6-5, the J gene TRBJ1-5; D gene uncertain. The CDR3 has 14 amino acids. Per the germline V gene, CDR1 is MNHEY and CDR2 is SVGAGI. The DNA for the CDR3 is TGTGCCAACAGTGACGGTCCTAGCAATCAGCCCCAGCATTTT. The encoded protein is CANSDGPSNQPQHF.

This chain links TRBV12-3 or TRBV12-4 with TRBJ1-1; 7 bases are shared with TRBD1. V was clipped by 7 bases and J by 5 bases; unmatched bases: 10. This CDR3 contains 14 residues. CDR3 sequence reads: CASTLGQVVTEAFF. CDR3 nucleotide sequence: TGTGCCAGCACCCTAGGACAGGTTGTGACTGAAGCTTTCTTT.

V is TRBV18 and J is TRBJ2-3; 12 positions match TRBD1. Germline loops: CDR1 KGHSH, CDR2 LQKENI. This CDR3 spans 16 amino acids. V dropped 5 bases and J dropped 5; count of bases not matched to a gene: 8. The CDR3 spells CASSTYRDRGQDTQYF. In DNA, the CDR3 is TGTGCCAGCTCAACATACCGGGACAGGGGGCAAGATACGCAGTATTTT.

On this clonotype itself: At one end the junction does not follow the germline gene, possibly because of a read error. V gene TRBV4-1 combines with J gene TRBJ2-1, with 7 bases lining up with TRBD2. The CDR3 consists of 16 residues. The germline V gene has CDR1 MGHRA and CDR2 YSYEKL. The chain's CDR3 is CVSSLGRALLYNEQFF. The CDR3 nucleotides are TGCGTCAGCAGCCTAGGGAGGGCCCTACTGTACAATGAGCAGTTCTTC.

This clonotype was detected a few times. The chain recombines TRBV28 with TRBJ2-1; 9 nucleotides agree with TRBD2. Trimming took 3 bases from V and 0 from J; bases not matched to a gene: 3. Germline loops: CDR1 MDHEN, CDR2 SYDVKM. The CDR3 is 16 amino acids. DNA for the CDR3: TGTGCCAGCAGTTTCAGCGGGAGGTCCTCCTACAATGAGCAGTTCTTC. This codes for CASSFSGRSSYNEQFF. The full variable domain, its missing parts supplied by reference TRBV28 and TRBJ2-1, is DVKVTQSSRYLVKRTGEKVFLECVQDMDHENMFWYRQDPGLGLRLIYFSYDVKMKEKGDIPEGYSVSREKKERFSLILESASTNQTSMYLCASSFSGRSSYNEQFFGPGTRLTVL.

The chain carries TRBV12-3 or TRBV12-4 and TRBJ1-2; TRBD1 matches at 7 bases. V gave up 5 bases and J gave up 10 bases; unmatched junction bases: 4. This CDR3 has 11 amino acids. The CDR3 DNA sequence: TGTGCCAGCAGTCTTACAGGGGTCTACACCTTC. Its protein product is CASSLTGVYTF.

A few counts support this clonotype. The chain employs TRBV28 and TRBJ2-5; perhaps D is TRBD1 or TRBD2 (7 bases each). The V end lost 8 bases, the J end lost 2 bases, and 21 bases lay between the germline ends. There are 16 residues in the CDR3. CDR1 and CDR2 from the germline V gene are MDHEN and SYDVKM. CDR3: CASLADTGTAQETQYF. CDR3 sequence (DNA): TGTGCCAGCCTAGCGGATACCGGGACAGCACAAGAGACCCAGTACTTC.

V gene TRBV29-1 combines with J gene TRBJ1-1; the match to TRBD1 covers 7 bases. CDR1 is SQVTM and CDR2 is ANQGSEA in the germline V gene. The V and J ends lost 2 bases and 4 bases, in that order; junction bases with no gene match: 7. The CDR3 runs 14 residues. The CDR3 region has the DNA TGCAGCGTTGAAATAGGGCCAGGGGGCACTGAAGCTTTCTTT. Residues: CSVEIGPGGTEAFF. Looking up the rest from reference TRBV29-1 and TRBJ1-1 gives the full variable domain: SAVISQKPSRDICQRGTSLTIQCQVDSQVTMMFWYRQQPGQSLTLIATANQGSEATYESGFVIDKFPISRPNLTFSTLTVSNMSPEDSSIYLCSVEIGPGGTEAFFGQGTRLTVV.

V usage is TRBV20-1 and J usage is TRBJ2-1, with 14 nucleotides matching TRBD2. Germline trimming cut 7 bases from V and 0 bases from J; bases unmatched to any gene: 5. The CDR3 has 16 amino acids. Germline lookup yields CDR1 DFQATT and CDR2 SNEGSKA (reference sequence). CDR3 sequence reads: CSVRTSGGFSYNEQFF. DNA for the CDR3: TGCAGTGTTAGGACTAGCGGGGGGTTCTCCTACAATGAGCAGTTCTTC.

V and J are TRBV24-1 and TRBJ2-2; 8 nucleotides align to TRBD1. The CDR3 covers 14 residues. J gave up 6 bases and V 4 bases, and 3 bases lay outside the gene matches. CDR1 is KGHDR and CDR2 is SFDVKD in the germline V gene. The CDR3 DNA sequence: TGTGCCACCAGTGAGAGACAGGGGCCCGGGGAGCTGTTTTTT. Encoded protein: CATSERQGPGELFF.

This clonotype was seen only a few times. The chain joins TRBV28 to TRBJ2-5, with no clear D. The germline gives CDR1 MDHEN, CDR2 SYDVKM. The CDR3 is 12 amino acids. The V end was cut by 7 bases, the J end by 5 bases, with 11 bases between. The CDR3 DNA reads TGTGCCAGCAATGAGGCCGGGGAGACCCAGTACTTC. Its translation: CASNEAGETQYF.

V gene TRBV6-2 or TRBV6-3 combines with J gene TRBJ1-2; 8 bases fit TRBD1. The V segment lost 3 bases and the J segment 3 bases; nucleotides outside the gene matches: 3. This CDR3 comprises 14 residues. The V gene's germline CDR1 is MNHEY and CDR2 SVGEGT. The CDR3 sequence is CASSYDRGYYGYTF. CDR3 coding DNA: TGTGCCAGCAGTTATGACAGGGGCTACTATGGCTACACCTTC.

This clonotype was detected a few times. The V call is TRBV3-1, the J call TRBJ2-1, with 11 nucleotides matching TRBD2. Germline V gene lookup returns CDR1 LGHDT and CDR2 YNNKEL (reference sequence). V shed 1 base and J 0 bases; nucleotides not matched to a gene: 8. The CDR3 has 19 residues. The CDR3 reads CASSQGGLAEFFSYNEQFF. CDR3 sequence (DNA): TGTGCCAGCAGCCAAGGGGGACTAGCGGAATTCTTCTCCTACAATGAGCAGTTCTTC.

This clonotype was observed a handful of times. The rearrangement links TRBV20-1 to TRBJ2-4; no reliable D call. The DNA end is a closer match to TRBJ2-7, so the J assignment may be wrong. The CDR3 spans 13 residues. Germline V CDR1 and CDR2: DFQATT, SNEGSKA (reference sequence). CDR3 in amino acids: CSASGYPDYEQYF. CDR3 nucleotides: TGCAGTGCTAGCGGGTATCCGGATTACGAGCAGTACTTC.

This clonotype was observed a few times. The chain is built from TRBV7-9 and TRBJ2-3; 9 positions match TRBD1. The CDR3 has 16 residues. CDR1 is SEHNR and CDR2 is FQNEAQ in the germline V gene (reference sequence). Trimming removed 6 bases from V and 1 base from J; junction bases left unmatched: 8. The CDR3 DNA reads TGTGCCAGCAGTCGAGTATGGGACAGGGGCACAGATACGCAGTATTTT. Its protein is CASSRVWDRGTDTQYF.

This clonotype was observed a few times. The CDR3 nucleotides are TGTGCCAGCAGCCAAGAGGAAGCGGGACTAGCGGCCGCCTACAATGAGCAGTTCTTC. Its translation is CASSQEEAGLAAAYNEQFF. This chain connects TRBV4-2 to TRBJ2-1; 11 bases map to TRBD2. CDR1 LGHNA and CDR2 YNFKEQ come from the germline V gene. After removal of 0 bases from V and 2 bases from J, the junction contained 9 bases not matched to a gene. The CDR3 sequence is 19 residues long.

There are a few counts of this clonotype. V usage is TRBV5-5 and J usage is TRBJ2-1; 9 nucleotides line up with TRBD2. Looked up from germline, CDR1 is SGHKS and CDR2 is YYEKEE (reference sequence). The CDR3 has 16 amino acids. With V trimmed by 1 base and J by 8 bases, 10 bases remained unmatched. CDR3 DNA: TGTGCCAGCAGCTTGAGGGTTAGCGGGAGAGAGGATGAGCAGTTCTTC. It translates to CASSLRVSGREDEQFF.

This clonotype was observed a handful of times. CDR3 loop: CASSPSAGGANEQFF. DNA of the CDR3: TGTGCCAGCAGCCCCTCAGCGGGAGGGGCGAATGAGCAGTTCTTC. This rearrangement joins TRBV14 to TRBJ2-1, with TRBD2 matching 10 bases. J was trimmed by 7 bases and V by 4 bases; bases with no gene match: 7. Per the germline V gene, CDR1 is SGHDN and CDR2 is FVKESK. The CDR3 totals 15 residues. Variable domain in full (rest from reference TRBV14 and TRBJ2-1): EAGVTQFPSHSVIEKGQTVTLRCDPISGHDNLYWYRRVMGKEIKFLLHFVKESKQDESGMPNNRFLAERTGGTYSTLKVQPAELEDSGVYFCASSPSAGGANEQFFGPGTRLTVL.

J is TRBJ1-6 and V is TRBV19; possibly TRBD1 for D (6 bases). Trimming pared 3 bases from V and 11 bases from J, leaving 17 bases between. This CDR3 comprises 15 residues. Germline lookup yields CDR1 LNHDA and CDR2 SQIVND (reference sequence). DNA of the CDR3: TGTGCCAGTAGTATCCGGGACATCAGGACCACACCCCTCCACTTT. Translating it yields CASSIRDIRTTPLHF.

This clonotype was seen ten or more times. The chain combines TRBV7-9 with TRBJ2-3; possibly TRBD1 for D (5 bases). The ends were cut back, 2 bases at V and 0 bases at J, with 9 bases in the middle. CDR1 is SEHNR, CDR2 FQNEAQ, per germline (reference sequence). There are 15 residues in the CDR3. The CDR3 loop is CASSLRGISTDTQYF. DNA of the CDR3: TGTGCCAGCAGCTTAAGGGGAATCAGCACAGATACGCAGTATTTT. Full variable domain (remainder filled in from reference TRBV7-9 and TRBJ2-3): DTGVSQNPRHKITKRGQNVTFRCDPISEHNRLYWYRQTLGQGPEFLTYFQNEAQLEKSRLLSDRFSAERPKGSFSTLEIQRTEQGDSAMYLCASSLRGISTDTQYFGPGTRLTVL.

This clonotype was found many times. The chain couples TRBV25-1 to TRBJ2-4; no clear D gene. Germline CDR1 and CDR2: MGHDK and SYGVNS. V gave up 4 bases and J gave up 0 bases, with 10 bases separating them. The length of the CDR3 is 15 residues. CDR3 nucleotide sequence: TGTGCCAGCAGTGTGACCAGGCTAGCCAAAAACATTCAGTACTTC. Translating gives CASSVTRLAKNIQYF.

V and J are TRBV5-8 and TRBJ1-6; possible D gene TRBD1, 5 bases. Per germline, CDR1 SGHTS and CDR2 YDEGEE. The CDR3 sequence is 16 residues long. The V gene lost 5 bases and the J gene lost 5 bases, with 17 bases spanning the gap. CDR3: CASSAGTGRNNSPLHF. The CDR3 bases are TGTGCCAGCAGTGCCGGGACGGGGAGAAATAATTCACCCCTCCACTTT.

This clonotype was picked up a small number of times. The rearrangement links TRBV20-1 to TRBJ2-7; D call uncertain. This CDR3 has 15 residues. CDR1 is DFQATT and CDR2 is SNEGSKA in the germline V gene (reference sequence). Trimming left V 0 bases short and J 6 bases short, with 18 bases between. CDR3 nucleotides: TGCAGTGCTAGAGATGGGGATCGCGCGGATTCCGAGCAGTACTTC. Protein sequence: CSARDGDRADSEQYF.

This clonotype was observed at least ten times. CDR3 sequence: CASSYTPGVQYF. The DNA for the CDR3 is TGTGCCAGCAGTTACACGCCCGGGGTCCAGTATTTT. The V call is TRBV6-5, the J call TRBJ2-3; D might be TRBD2 (5 bases). Per the germline V gene, CDR1 is MNHEY and CDR2 is SVGAGI. The CDR3 has 12 residues. V shed 2 bases and J shed 12 bases, with 12 bases lying between them.

This clonotype was seen a few times. The chain employs TRBV7-2 and TRBJ1-5; TRBD1 matches 7 bases. Germline values: CDR1 SGHTA, CDR2 FQGNSA. The CDR3 contains 16 residues. V was pared by 0 bases and J by 3 bases, with 5 bases of the junction left unmatched. The CDR3 region has the DNA TGTGCCAGCAGCTTAGCCGGGACAGTCACCAATCAGCCCCAGCATTTT. The encoded protein is CASSLAGTVTNQPQHF.